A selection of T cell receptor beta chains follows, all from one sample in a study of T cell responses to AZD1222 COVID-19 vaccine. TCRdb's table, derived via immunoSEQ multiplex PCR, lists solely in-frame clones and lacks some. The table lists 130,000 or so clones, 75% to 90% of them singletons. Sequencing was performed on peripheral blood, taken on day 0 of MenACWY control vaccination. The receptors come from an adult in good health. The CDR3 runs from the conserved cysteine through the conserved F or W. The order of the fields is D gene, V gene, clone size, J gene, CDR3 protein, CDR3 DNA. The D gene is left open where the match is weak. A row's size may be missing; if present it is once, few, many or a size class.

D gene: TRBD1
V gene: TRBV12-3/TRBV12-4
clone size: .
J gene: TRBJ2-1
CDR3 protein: CATDRDNEQFF
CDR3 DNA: TGTGCCACGGACAGGGACAATGAGCAGTTCTTC

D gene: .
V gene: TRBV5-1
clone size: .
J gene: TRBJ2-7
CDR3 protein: CASSKRTDRDFEQYF
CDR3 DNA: TGCGCCAGCAGCAAGAGGACGGACAGAGATTTCGAGCAGTACTTC

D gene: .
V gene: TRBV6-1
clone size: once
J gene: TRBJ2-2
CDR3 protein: CASSEGLQGWYTGELFF
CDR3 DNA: TGTGCCAGCAGTGAAGGGCTTCAGGGGTGGTACACCGGGGAGCTGTTTTTT

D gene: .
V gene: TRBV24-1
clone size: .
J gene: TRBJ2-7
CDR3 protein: CATSDWQTSYEQYF
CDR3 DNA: TGTGCCACCAGTGATTGGCAGACTTCCTACGAGCAGTACTTC

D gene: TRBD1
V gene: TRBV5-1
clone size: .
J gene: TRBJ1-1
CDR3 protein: CASSLDRGPTEAFF
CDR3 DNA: TGCGCCAGCAGCCTGGACAGGGGGCCCACTGAAGCTTTCTTT

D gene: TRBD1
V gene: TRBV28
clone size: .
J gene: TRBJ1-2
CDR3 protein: CASSLGVGTGGFLYGYTF
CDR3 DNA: TGTGCCAGCAGTTTAGGGGTTGGGACAGGGGGCTTTCTCTATGGCTACACCTTC

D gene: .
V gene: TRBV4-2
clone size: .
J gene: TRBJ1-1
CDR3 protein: CASSQEAGRTEAFF
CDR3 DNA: TGTGCCAGCAGCCAAGAAGCGGGGCGGACTGAAGCTTTCTTT

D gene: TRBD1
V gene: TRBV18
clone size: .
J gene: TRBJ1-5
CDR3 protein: CASSPDRDQPQHF
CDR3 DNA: TGTGCCAGCTCCCCCGACAGGGATCAGCCCCAGCATTTT

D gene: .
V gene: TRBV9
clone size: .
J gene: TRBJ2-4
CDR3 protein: CASSVAGEALGKNIQYF
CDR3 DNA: TGTGCCAGCAGCGTAGCGGGGGAGGCCCTGGGTAAAAACATTCAGTACTTC

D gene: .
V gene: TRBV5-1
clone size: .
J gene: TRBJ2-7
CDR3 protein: CASSLGGINYEQYF
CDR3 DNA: TGCGCCAGCAGCTTGGGGGGAATTAACTACGAGCAGTACTTC

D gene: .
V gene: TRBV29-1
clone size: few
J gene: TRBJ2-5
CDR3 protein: CSVAISYQETQYF
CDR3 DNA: TGCAGCGTTGCCATATCGTACCAAGAGACCCAGTACTTC

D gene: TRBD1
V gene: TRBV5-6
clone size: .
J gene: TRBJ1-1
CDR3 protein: CASSYSPGQPRVAFF
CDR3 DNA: TGTGCCAGCAGCTATTCACCGGGACAGCCGAGAGTAGCTTTCTTT

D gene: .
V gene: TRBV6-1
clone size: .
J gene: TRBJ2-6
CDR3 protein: CASSEGGSGANVLTF
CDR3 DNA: TGTGCCAGCAGTGAAGGAGGGTCTGGGGCCAACGTCCTGACTTTC

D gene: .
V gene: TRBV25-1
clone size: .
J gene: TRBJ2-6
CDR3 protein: CASSESGRPVAGANVLTF
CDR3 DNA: TGTGCCAGCAGTGAATCAGGCAGGCCCGTTGCTGGGGCCAACGTCCTGACTTTC

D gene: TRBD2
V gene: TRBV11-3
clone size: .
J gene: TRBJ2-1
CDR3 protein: CASSLSGRFRGNEQFF
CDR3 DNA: TGTGCCAGCAGCTTAAGCGGGAGGTTCCGGGGCAATGAGCAGTTCTTC

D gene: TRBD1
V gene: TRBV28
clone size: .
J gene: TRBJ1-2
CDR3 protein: CASSPRTGATYGYTF
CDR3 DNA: TGTGCCAGCAGTCCGCGGACAGGGGCGACCTATGGCTACACCTTC

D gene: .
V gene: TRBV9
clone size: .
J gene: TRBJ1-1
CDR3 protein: CASSVVPNTEAFF
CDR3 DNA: TGTGCCAGCAGCGTAGTCCCGAACACTGAAGCTTTCTTT

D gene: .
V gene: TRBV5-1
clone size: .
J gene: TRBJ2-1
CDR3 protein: CASSLGDLGDEQFF
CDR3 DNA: TGCGCCAGCTCCTTGGGAGACCTAGGGGATGAGCAGTTCTTC

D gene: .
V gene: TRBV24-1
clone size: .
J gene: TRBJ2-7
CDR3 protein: CATSDLVRGVHEQYF
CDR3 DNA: TGTGCCACCAGTGATTTGGTCAGGGGCGTCCACGAGCAGTACTTC

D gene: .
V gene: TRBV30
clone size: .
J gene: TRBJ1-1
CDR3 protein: CAWSVHRETEAFF
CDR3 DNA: TGTGCCTGGAGTGTACATCGGGAGACTGAAGCTTTCTTT

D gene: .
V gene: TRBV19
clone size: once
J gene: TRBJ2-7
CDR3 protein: CASSTFGVPYEQYF
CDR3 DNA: TGTGCCAGTAGTACTTTCGGCGTGCCCTACGAGCAGTACTTC

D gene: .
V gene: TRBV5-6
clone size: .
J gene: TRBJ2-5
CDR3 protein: CASSSDRSETQYF
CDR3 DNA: TGTGCCAGCAGCTCTGACAGATCAGAGACCCAGTACTTC